The 15 T cell receptor beta chains below were found in one sample sequenced in a study of cytomegalovirus exposure and HLA in healthy donors. The PCR contained 60 Vbeta and 13 Jbeta primers. The protocol was immunoSEQ multiplex PCR, while the TCRdb copy is restricted to in-frame clones and leaves out a portion. The sample has more than 150,000 clones; around 72% are singletons. The specimen sequenced was PBMCs. These receptors were taken from a woman between 40 and 55 years old in good health and CMV-seropositive.

The V gene is TRBV11-2, the J gene TRBJ1-2; D gene unclear. CDR1 is SGHAT, CDR2 FQNNGV, per germline. CDR3 size: 12 residues. The germline V and J ends were trimmed by 1 base and 8 bases, with 8 bases remaining between them. CDR3 in amino acids: CASSLVGRGYTF. CDR3 in DNA: TGTGCCAGCAGCTTAGTGGGCAGGGGCTACACCTTC.

Written as DNA, the CDR3 is TGTGCCAGCAGCAGGGCGGGTGCAACTAATGAAAAACTGTTTTTT. Its protein product is CASSRAGATNEKLFF. V is TRBV5-4 and J is TRBJ1-4; no clear D. V shed 4 bases and J shed 0 bases, with 10 bases lying between them. CDR3 length equals 15 residues. CDR1 and CDR2 (germline): SGHNT, YYREEE (reference sequence).

The CDR3 sequence: CASSAGPSEADTQYF. The CDR3, as DNA: TGTGCCAGCAGTGCTGGGCCCTCGGAAGCAGATACGCAGTATTTT. The genes are TRBV2 and TRBJ2-3, with D unclear. V lost 4 bases and J 4 bases, leaving 15 bases between the germline ends. The germline CDR1 and CDR2 sequences are SNHLY and FYNNEI. The CDR3 has 15 residues.

This chain connects TRBV18 to TRBJ1-4; 7 positions match TRBD1. Looked up from germline, CDR1 is KGHSH and CDR2 is LQKENI. J was trimmed by 8 bases and V by 3 bases; bases with no gene match: 6. There are 14 residues in the CDR3. Here the CDR3 reads CASSPKGAREKLFF. CDR3 bases: TGTGCCAGCTCACCTAAGGGGGCGCGAGAAAAACTGTTTTTT.

The V gene is TRBV15, the J gene TRBJ1-2; TRBD1 aligns across 7 bases. J was trimmed by 1 base and V by 5 bases; bases with no gene match: 19. The CDR3 contains 19 residues. CDR1 is LNHNV, CDR2 YYDKDF, per germline (reference sequence). This chain's CDR3 is CATSDGVQGEVRSNYGYTF. In DNA form, the CDR3 reads TGTGCCACCAGCGACGGGGTGCAGGGGGAGGTTAGGAGTAACTATGGCTACACCTTC.

The chain carries TRBV28 and TRBJ1-2; 8 bases fit TRBD1. The germline V gene has CDR1 MDHEN and CDR2 SYDVKM. With 6 bases clipped from V and 4 bases from J, the junction kept 10 bases outside the gene matches. CDR3 length: 15 amino acids. DNA of the CDR3: TGTGCCAGCAGCCGACCGGGGACAGGTATCTATGGCTACACCTTC. This encodes CASSRPGTGIYGYTF.

This chain links TRBV5-1 with TRBJ2-5; D perhaps matches TRBD1 (6 bases). The CDR3 totals 16 residues. Trimming shortened V by 0 bases and J by 1 base, and 13 bases separated the two germline ends. In germline, CDR1 is SGHRS, CDR2 YFSETQ. The CDR3 DNA reads as TGCGCCAGCAGCTTGGTACAGGGACCACCCCAAGAGACCCAGTACTTC. Its protein product is CASSLVQGPPQETQYF. Filled out from reference TRBV5-1 and TRBJ2-5, the complete variable domain reads KAGVTQTPRYLIKTRGQQVTLSCSPISGHRSVSWYQQTPGQGLQFLFEYFSETQRNKGNFPGRFSGRQFSNSRSEMNVSTLELGDSALYLCASSLVQGPPQETQYFGPGTRLLVL.

The chain joins TRBV19 to TRBJ1-1; 7 nucleotides line up with TRBD1. This CDR3 region has 15 residues. CDR1 is LNHDA, CDR2 SQIVND, per germline (reference sequence). V lost 6 bases, J lost 6 bases, and 13 bases stayed unmatched. The CDR3 here is CASRMRDSLLAEAFF. CDR3 sequence (DNA): TGTGCCAGTAGGATGAGGGACAGCCTCTTGGCTGAAGCTTTCTTT. The complete variable domain, with remaining parts taken from reference TRBV19 and TRBJ1-1, reads DGGITQSPKYLFRKEGQNVTLSCEQNLNHDAMYWYRQDPGQGLRLIYYSQIVNDFQKGDIAEGYSVSREKKESFPLTVTSAQKNPTAFYLCASRMRDSLLAEAFFGQGTRLTVV.

This rearrangement joins TRBV7-2 to TRBJ1-2, with TRBD1 matching over 7 bases. Germline CDR1 SGHTA, CDR2 FQGNSA. Unmatched junction bases numbered 10, after V lost 5 bases and J lost 7 bases. The CDR3 totals 14 residues. The CDR3 bases are TGTGCCAGCAGCGCCGGGACAGCCCTATTTGGCTACACCTTC. This translates into CASSAGTALFGYTF.

The genes are TRBV7-6 and TRBJ2-1, with a weak D call TRBD2 (6 bases). CDR1 is SGHVS, CDR2 FNYEAQ, per germline. This CDR3 is 15 amino acids long. Trimming shortened V by 2 bases and J by 6 bases, and 14 bases separated the two germline ends. In DNA form, the CDR3 reads TGTGCCAGCAGCTTACTCGCGGGACCGTTCAATGAGCAGTTCTTC. Protein sequence: CASSLLAGPFNEQFF.

CDR3 DNA sequence: TGCGCCAGCACCCCTTTCATCGGTCAGCCCCAGCATTTT. Protein: CASTPFIGQPQHF. The chain has TRBV4-1 and TRBJ1-5; D is undetermined. CDR1 and CDR2 from the germline V gene are MGHRA and YSYEKL. CDR3 length: 13 residues. V lost 7 bases and J 6 bases, leaving 13 bases between the germline ends.

The rearrangement joins TRBV7-8 to TRBJ1-5, with 8 bases aligning to TRBD1. The germline CDR1 and CDR2 sequences are SGHVS and FQNEAQ. The CDR3 has 15 residues. The V and J ends lost 5 bases and 1 base, in that order; junction bases with no gene match: 4. CDR3: CASSQDRGSNQPQHF. CDR3 DNA: TGTGCCAGCAGCCAAGACAGGGGAAGCAATCAGCCCCAGCATTTT.

This clone was observed a handful of times. At one end the junction does not follow the germline gene, possibly because of a read error. The gene calls are TRBV7-9 and TRBJ2-7; 10 nucleotides match TRBD1. The CDR3 spans 14 residues. Germline CDR1 and CDR2: SEHNR and FQNEAQ (reference sequence). The CDR3 DNA is TGTTCCAGCAGCTTAGACAGGGGGCTAAACGAGCAGTACTTC. Its protein is CSSSLDRGLNEQYF.

This chain joins TRBV18 and TRBJ2-2; TRBD2 matches 10 bases. Germline V lookup: CDR1 KGHSH, CDR2 LQKENI. This CDR3 spans 15 amino acids. Trimming removed 4 bases from V and 3 bases from J; junction bases left unmatched: 2. CDR3: CASSLAGGHTGELFF. CDR3 sequence (DNA): TGTGCCAGCTCACTAGCGGGGGGACACACCGGGGAGCTGTTTTTT. Full variable domain (outside the CDR3, taken from reference TRBV18 and TRBJ2-2): NAGVMQNPRHLVRRRGQEARLRCSPMKGHSHVYWYRQLPEEGLKFMVYLQKENIIDESGMPKERFSAEFPKEGPSILRIQQVVRGDSAAYFCASSLAGGHTGELFFGEGSRLTVL.

The chain couples TRBV7-7 to TRBJ2-7; D is possibly TRBD1 (6 bases). This CDR3 region has 13 residues. Germline V CDR1 and CDR2: SSHAT, FNYEAQ (reference sequence). CDR3 sequence (DNA): TGTGCTAGCTCGCCGGCAGGGGTCCACGAGCAGTACTTC. This translates into CASSPAGVHEQYF.